The 21 T cell receptor beta chains presented below share a single source sample, sequenced in a study of cytotoxic CD8 clonotypes in ibrutinib-treated CLL. Clones were read by immunoSEQ multiplex PCR, and TCRdb kept only the in-frame ones, dropping some. Among some 63,000 clones, 90% were seen once, and the ten largest hold approximately 3%. Sequencing was performed on PBMCs, taken after 12 months of ibrutinib treatment. The receptors stem from a human donor with chronic lymphocytic leukemia.

The chain joins TRBV7-2 to TRBJ1-2; a weak D match, TRBD1 (6 bases). Germline values: CDR1 SGHTA, CDR2 FQGNSA. The CDR3 loop spans 17 amino acids. Trimming took 4 bases from V and 7 from J, leaving 25 bases between them. The CDR3 DNA reads as TGTGCCAGCAGCTCCCAGAGCAGGGGTAAAACTATGGGTGGCTACACCTTC. It codes for CASSSQSRGKTMGGYTF.

The sample holds one count of this clone. The chain combines TRBV4-3 with TRBJ2-3; TRBD2 agrees at 8 bases. The CDR3 extends over 16 amino acids. Per germline, CDR1 LGHNA and CDR2 YSLEER. Trimming cost V 0 bases and J 3 bases; bases outside gene matches: 5. The CDR3 DNA reads as TGCGCCAGCAGCCAAGATCGAGCGGGAGAAACAGATACGCAGTATTTT. Protein sequence: CASSQDRAGETDTQYF.

This chain uses TRBV28 with TRBJ1-1, with D unresolved. The V gene's germline CDR1 is MDHEN and CDR2 SYDVKM. CDR3 size: 14 residues. V was shortened by 4 bases and J by 0 bases, with 9 bases between the two germline ends. CDR3 protein: CASSWPPVNTEAFF. The CDR3 DNA reads TGTGCCAGCAGTTGGCCCCCCGTGAACACTGAAGCTTTCTTT.

V usage is TRBV4-3 and J usage is TRBJ2-2; D not resolved. Trimming pared 1 base from V and 1 base from J, leaving 13 bases between. This CDR3 is built from 17 residues. Germline CDR1 reads LGHNA; CDR2 reads YSLEER. The CDR3 DNA reads as TGCGCCAGCAGCCAAGGGAAGCCGCGGCGGAACACCGGGGAGCTGTTTTTT. It specifies CASSQGKPRRNTGELFF.

The chain combines TRBV9 with TRBJ2-2; no definite D call. The length of the CDR3 is 16 residues. The germline V gene encodes CDR1 SGDLS and CDR2 YYNGEE. With 0 bases removed from V and 4 bases from J, the gap between germline ends came to 13 bases. The CDR3: CASSVATGRFTGELFF. The CDR3 nucleotides read TGTGCCAGCAGCGTAGCTACTGGCAGGTTCACCGGGGAGCTGTTTTTT. Looking up the rest from reference TRBV9 and TRBJ2-2 gives the full variable domain: DSGVTQTPKHLITATGQRVTLRCSPRSGDLSVYWYQQSLDQGLQFLIQYYNGEERAKGNILERFSAQQFPDLHSELNLSSLELGDSALYFCASSVATGRFTGELFFGEGSRLTVL.

V usage is TRBV18 and J usage is TRBJ2-5, with TRBD2 matching over 9 bases. The germline CDR1 and CDR2 sequences are KGHSH and LQKENI. The CDR3 loop spans 14 amino acids. The junction had 5 bases not matched to a gene; V was cut back by 6 bases and J by 3 bases. Here the CDR3 DNA reads TGTGCCAGCTCTCAGACTAGCGGTGAAGAGACCCAGTACTTC. It specifies CASSQTSGEETQYF.

The genes are TRBV4-1 and TRBJ2-5, with 9 bases lining up with TRBD2. Germline-derived CDR1 and CDR2 are MGHRA and YSYEKL. The ends lost 4 bases at V and 7 bases at J; junction bases unmatched: 16. The CDR3 is made up of 17 amino acids. The chain's CDR3 is CASSPEGTAGGPGTQYF. The CDR3 nucleotides are TGCGCCAGCAGCCCTGAAGGCACAGCGGGAGGCCCCGGGACCCAGTACTTC.

This clone has a handful of counts. This CDR3 reads CASSLAMSSYNEQFF. CDR3 nucleotides: TGTGCCAGCAGCTTAGCGATGAGCTCCTACAATGAGCAGTTCTTC. The V and J genes are TRBV7-2 and TRBJ2-1, with D hard to call. Per the germline V gene, CDR1 is SGHTA and CDR2 is FQGNSA. V lost 0 bases and J lost 0, with 6 bases in between. This CDR3 spans 15 amino acids.

The chain couples TRBV18 to TRBJ2-3, with 12 bases fitting TRBD2. The CDR3 length is 18 residues. Germline values: CDR1 KGHSH, CDR2 LQKENI. The trim removed 3 bases at V and 0 bases at J, leaving 7 bases unmatched. In DNA form, the CDR3 reads TGTGCCAGCTCACCCACAAGGGGGACTAGCGGGAGCACAGATACGCAGTATTTT. Protein sequence: CASSPTRGTSGSTDTQYF. The whole variable domain, filled in from reference TRBV18 and TRBJ2-3, reads NAGVMQNPRHLVRRRGQEARLRCSPMKGHSHVYWYRQLPEEGLKFMVYLQKENIIDESGMPKERFSAEFPKEGPSILRIQQVVRGDSAAYFCASSPTRGTSGSTDTQYFGPGTRLTVL.

This chain connects TRBV28 to TRBJ1-5; tentative D call: TRBD1 (5 bases). The CDR3 length is 16 residues. Trimming cost V 6 bases and J 4 bases, with 19 bases left between them. The germline gives CDR1 MDHEN, CDR2 SYDVKM. CDR3: CASRPTGSRANQPQHF. The CDR3 nucleotides are TGTGCCAGCAGACCCACTGGGAGCAGGGCTAATCAGCCCCAGCATTTT.

The sample holds a few counts of this clone. The rearrangement joins TRBV27 to TRBJ1-1; D may be TRBD1 (5 bases). The germline V and J ends were trimmed by 6 bases and 7 bases, with 9 bases remaining between them. The CDR3 covers 11 residues. Germline CDR1 reads MNHEY; CDR2 reads SMNVEV (reference sequence). In nucleotides, the CDR3 is TGTGCCAGCAGGTTCGGGGGTGAAGCTTTCTTT. It translates to CASRFGGEAFF.

V gene TRBV4-2 combines with J gene TRBJ2-7, with D hard to call. Germline loops: CDR1 LGHNA, CDR2 YNFKEQ. Between the trimmed V and J ends, which lost 1 base and 5 bases, there was a span of 6 bases. This CDR3 is built from 12 residues. CDR3 DNA sequence: TGTGCCAGCAGCCAAGCCATCGACGAGCAGTACTTC. Protein product: CASSQAIDEQYF.

The chain employs TRBV5-4 and TRBJ1-1; D unclear. In germline, CDR1 is SGHNT, CDR2 YYREEE (reference sequence). This CDR3 region has 16 residues. V was pared by 3 bases and J by 0 bases, with 15 bases between. The CDR3 sequence is CASSSKRRQMNTEAFF. The CDR3 DNA is TGTGCCAGCAGCTCCAAACGACGGCAGATGAACACTGAAGCTTTCTTT.

This clone was seen a single time. The chain employs TRBV5-1 and TRBJ1-4; 8 bases align to TRBD1. The CDR3 totals 15 residues. Germline CDR1 reads SGHRS; CDR2 reads YFSETQ. The V gene end was trimmed by 4 bases and the J gene end by 4 bases; junction bases not matched to a gene: 6. CDR3 loop: CASSRQGADNEKLFF. CDR3 sequence (DNA): TGCGCCAGCAGCCGTCAGGGGGCGGATAATGAAAAACTGTTTTTT. Full variable domain (rest looked up from reference TRBV5-1 and TRBJ1-4): KAGVTQTPRYLIKTRGQQVTLSCSPISGHRSVSWYQQTPGQGLQFLFEYFSETQRNKGNFPGRFSGRQFSNSRSEMNVSTLELGDSALYLCASSRQGADNEKLFFGSGTQLSVL.

The CDR3 DNA is TGTGCCAGCAGCCAAGAGGAGGGAGGGGGCACTGAAGCTTTCTTT. Translation: CASSQEEGGGTEAFF. The chain joins TRBV4-2 to TRBJ1-1, with a possible D match to TRBD1 (6 bases). The V end lost 0 bases, the J end lost 4 bases, and 12 bases lay between the germline ends. Germline V gene sequence: CDR1 LGHNA, CDR2 YNFKEQ. The CDR3 runs to 15 residues.

The gene calls are TRBV25-1 and TRBJ1-2; D may be TRBD1 (6 bases). The CDR3 consists of 14 residues. V shed 5 bases and J shed 5 bases, with 15 bases lying between them. Germline V gene lookup returns CDR1 MGHDK and CDR2 SYGVNS. The chain's CDR3 is CASSMAGGLYGYTF. The DNA of the CDR3 is TGTGCCAGCAGTATGGCGGGGGGCCTATATGGCTACACCTTC.

This sequence joins TRBV5-1 and TRBJ2-7; the match to TRBD2 covers 11 bases. CDR3 length: 13 amino acids. V lost 4 bases and J lost 5; bases outside the gene matches: 2. Germline V CDR1 and CDR2: SGHRS, YFSETQ. For the CDR3, the DNA is TGCGCCAGCAGCAGACTAGCGGGAAACGAGCAGTACTTC. Its translation: CASSRLAGNEQYF. The entire variable domain, with the rest obtained from reference TRBV5-1 and TRBJ2-7, is as follows: KAGVTQTPRYLIKTRGQQVTLSCSPISGHRSVSWYQQTPGQGLQFLFEYFSETQRNKGNFPGRFSGRQFSNSRSEMNVSTLELGDSALYLCASSRLAGNEQYFGPGTRLTVT.

J is TRBJ2-2 and V is TRBV29-1, with 7 bases aligning to TRBD1. Unmatched junction bases numbered 4, after V lost 6 bases and J lost 6 bases. Per the germline V gene, CDR1 is SQVTM and CDR2 is ANQGSEA. This CDR3 comprises 12 residues. The CDR3 protein is CSVRRGSGELFF. In DNA, the CDR3 is TGCAGCGTGCGCAGGGGGTCCGGGGAGCTGTTTTTT.

This rearrangement joins TRBV7-2 to TRBJ1-2, with a possible D match to TRBD1 (5 bases). The CDR3 length is 14 residues. V dropped 2 bases and J dropped 3 bases, with 10 bases sitting between them. CDR1 SGHTA and CDR2 FQGNSA come from the germline V gene. CDR3 protein: CASSLSGYDYGYTF. The DNA for the CDR3 is TGTGCCAGCAGCTTATCAGGGTACGACTATGGCTACACCTTC.

This CDR3 is CASSQRSLSMNTEAFF. The CDR3 bases are TGTGCCAGCTCACAAAGAAGCTTGAGTATGAACACTGAAGCTTTCTTT. The chain recombines TRBV18 with TRBJ1-1; D remains ambiguous. Trimming took 4 bases from V and 0 from J, leaving 15 bases between them. CDR1 is KGHSH, CDR2 LQKENI, per germline. The CDR3 is 16 amino acids.

The chain recombines TRBV7-3 with TRBJ1-5; possible D gene TRBD1, 6 bases. CDR3 length: 15 amino acids. Trimming removed 5 bases at V and 0 bases at J, with 11 bases between. Germline V gives CDR1 SGHTA, CDR2 FQGTGA. The CDR3 nucleotides are TGTGCCAGCAGCGCCCAGGGGCATAGCAATCAGCCCCAGCATTTT. It is translated as CASSAQGHSNQPQHF. The whole variable domain, remainder taken from reference TRBV7-3 and TRBJ1-5, is GAGVSQTPSNKVTEKGKYVELRCDPISGHTALYWYRQSLGQGPEFLIYFQGTGAADDSGLPNDRFFAVRPEGSVSTLKIQRTERGDSAVYLCASSAQGHSNQPQHFGDGTRLSIL.